This TCR beta chain comes out of a study of OX40 agonist ivuxolimab in advanced cancers. Baseline was the first blood sampling point, followed by cycle 4 day 1 and cycle 7 day 1. General study findings and limits: On average, CD8+ T cells had more expanded clones than CD4+. Both CD4+ and CD8+ T cell populations in blood had undergone clonal expansion by week 6 at 0.1 to 3.0 mg/kg.

The CDR3 has 14 residues. V lost 6 bases to trimming and J lost 6 bases, with 15 bases between them. CDR1 and CDR2 from the germline V gene are LNHDA and SQIVND (reference sequence). Sequencing used immunoSEQ multiplex PCR; TCRdb keeps in-frame clones, though not all of them. The profile shows 65,000 to 70,000 clones, approximately 92% of them singletons. As regards this clone: Its target is not known.

The sequenced sample was CD4+ or CD8+ T cells sorted from blood, obtained in a trial of the OX40 agonist ivuxolimab. The clonotype comes from an adult with an advanced solid tumor such as melanoma, head and neck, liver or kidney cancer. This chain uses TRBV19 with TRBJ1-5; TRBD1 is a possible D gene (5 bases). The CDR3 region is CASSAGTLSQPQHF. CDR3 in DNA: TGTGCCAGTAGCGCCGGGACTCTATCTCAGCCCCAGCATTTT.